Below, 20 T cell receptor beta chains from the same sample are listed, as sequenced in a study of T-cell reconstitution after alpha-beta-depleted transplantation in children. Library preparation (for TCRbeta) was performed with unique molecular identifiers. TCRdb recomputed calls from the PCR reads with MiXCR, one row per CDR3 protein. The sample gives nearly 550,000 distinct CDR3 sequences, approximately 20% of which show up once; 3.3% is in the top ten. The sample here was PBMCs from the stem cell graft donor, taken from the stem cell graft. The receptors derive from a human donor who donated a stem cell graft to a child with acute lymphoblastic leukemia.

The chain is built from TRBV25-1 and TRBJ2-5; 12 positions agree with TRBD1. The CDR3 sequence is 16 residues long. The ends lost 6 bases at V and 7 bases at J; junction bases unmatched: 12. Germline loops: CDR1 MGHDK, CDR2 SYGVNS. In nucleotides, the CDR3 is TGTGCCAGCAGGGGACAGGGGGCGACCGGAGGGTGGACCCAGTACTTC. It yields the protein CASRGQGATGGWTQYF.

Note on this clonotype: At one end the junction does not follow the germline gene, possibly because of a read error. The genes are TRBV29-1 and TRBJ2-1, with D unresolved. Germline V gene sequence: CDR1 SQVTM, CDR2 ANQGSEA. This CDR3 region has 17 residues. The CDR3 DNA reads TGCAGCGTCCTCGGGTCCGCTAACCCTTCCTCCTACAATGAGCATTTCTTC. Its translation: CSVLGSANPSSYNEHFF.

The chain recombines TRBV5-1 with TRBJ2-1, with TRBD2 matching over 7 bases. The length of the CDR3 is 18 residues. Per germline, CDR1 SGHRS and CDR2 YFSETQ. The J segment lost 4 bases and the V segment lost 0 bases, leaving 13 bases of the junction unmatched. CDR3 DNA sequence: TGCGCCAGCAGCTTGGCGCAGGGAGCGGGATCGGGGTACAATGAGCAGTTCTTC. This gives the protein CASSLAQGAGSGYNEQFF.

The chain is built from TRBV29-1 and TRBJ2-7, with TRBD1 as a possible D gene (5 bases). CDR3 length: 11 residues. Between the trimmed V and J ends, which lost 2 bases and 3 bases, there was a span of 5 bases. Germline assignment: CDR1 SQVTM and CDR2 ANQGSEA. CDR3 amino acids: CSVEQGYEQYF. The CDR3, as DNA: TGCAGCGTTGAACAGGGCTACGAGCAGTACTTC.

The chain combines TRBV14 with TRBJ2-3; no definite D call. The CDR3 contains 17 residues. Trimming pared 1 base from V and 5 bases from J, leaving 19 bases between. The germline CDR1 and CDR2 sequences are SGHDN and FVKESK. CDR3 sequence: CASSQGTSLSYVDTQYF. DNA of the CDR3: TGTGCCAGCAGCCAAGGAACTTCCCTCTCCTACGTAGATACGCAGTATTTT.

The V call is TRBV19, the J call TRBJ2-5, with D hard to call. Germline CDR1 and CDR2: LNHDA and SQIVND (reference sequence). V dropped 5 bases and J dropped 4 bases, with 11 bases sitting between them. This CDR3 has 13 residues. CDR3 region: CASSLLGPETQYF. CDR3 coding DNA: TGTGCCAGTAGTCTCCTTGGGCCAGAGACCCAGTACTTC.

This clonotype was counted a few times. The CDR3 sequence is CASSFPGRLEQYF. The CDR3, as DNA: TGTGCCAGCAGCTTCCCGGGACGCCTTGAGCAGTACTTC. This chain links TRBV5-5 with TRBJ2-7; possibly TRBD1 or TRBD2 for D (5 bases each). CDR1 is SGHKS, CDR2 YYEKEE, per germline (reference sequence). This CDR3 has 13 residues. V was trimmed by 2 bases and J by 7 bases, leaving 13 bases between them.

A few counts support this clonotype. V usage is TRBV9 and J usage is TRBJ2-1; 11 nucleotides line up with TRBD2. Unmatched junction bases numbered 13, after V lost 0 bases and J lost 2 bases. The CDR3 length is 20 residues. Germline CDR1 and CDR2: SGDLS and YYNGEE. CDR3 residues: CASSVEQTSGMIRAYNEQFF. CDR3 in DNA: TGTGCCAGCAGCGTAGAACAGACTAGCGGGATGATAAGGGCCTACAATGAGCAGTTCTTC.

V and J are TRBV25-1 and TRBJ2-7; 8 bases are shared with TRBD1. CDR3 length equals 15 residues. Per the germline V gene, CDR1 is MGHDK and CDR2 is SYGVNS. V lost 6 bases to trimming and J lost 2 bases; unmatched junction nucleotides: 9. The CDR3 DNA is TGTGCCAGCAGGAGTATTACGGGACAGGCCTACGAGCAGTACTTC. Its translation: CASRSITGQAYEQYF.

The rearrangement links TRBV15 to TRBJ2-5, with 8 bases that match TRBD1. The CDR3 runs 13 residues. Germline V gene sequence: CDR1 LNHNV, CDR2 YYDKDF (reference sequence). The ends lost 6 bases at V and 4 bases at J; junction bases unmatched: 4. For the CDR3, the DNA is TGTGCCACCAGAGGCGGACAGGGAGAGACCCAGTACTTC. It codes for CATRGGQGETQYF. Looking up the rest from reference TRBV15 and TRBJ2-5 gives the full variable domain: DAMVIQNPRYQVTQFGKPVTLSCSQTLNHNVMYWYQQKSSQAPKLLFHYYDKDFNNEADTPDNFQSRRPNTSFCFLDIRSPGLGDTAMYLCATRGGQGETQYFGPGTRLLVL.

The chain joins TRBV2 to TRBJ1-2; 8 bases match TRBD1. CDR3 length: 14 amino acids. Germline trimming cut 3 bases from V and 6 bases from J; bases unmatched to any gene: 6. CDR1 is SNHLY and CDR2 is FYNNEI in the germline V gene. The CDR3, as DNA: TGTGCCAGCAGTGACCCTCGGACAGGGAATGGCTACACCTTC. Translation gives CASSDPRTGNGYTF.

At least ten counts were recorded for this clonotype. This chain's CDR3 is CASSLTQATNEKLFF. CDR3 nucleotides: TGTGCCAGCAGCTTAACACAGGCAACTAATGAAAAACTGTTTTTT. V and J are TRBV7-6 and TRBJ1-4; weak D call: TRBD1 (5 bases). V lost 2 bases, J lost 0 bases, and 7 bases lay in between. CDR3 length: 15 amino acids. CDR1 is SGHVS, CDR2 FNYEAQ, per germline.

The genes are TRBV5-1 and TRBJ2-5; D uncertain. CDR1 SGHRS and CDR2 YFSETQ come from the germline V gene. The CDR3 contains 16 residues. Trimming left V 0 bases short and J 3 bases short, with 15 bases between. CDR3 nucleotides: TGCGCCAGCAGCTTGGCCGCTGGGCCCTCTAAAGAGACCCAGTACTTC. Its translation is CASSLAAGPSKETQYF.

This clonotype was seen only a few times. Written as DNA, the CDR3 is TGTGCCAGCAGCCGACGACTAGCGGGGCCCTCCTACAATGAGCAGTTCTTC. Its protein product is CASSRRLAGPSYNEQFF. The chain joins TRBV7-2 to TRBJ2-1; 11 bases align to TRBD2. V gave up 5 bases and J gave up 0 bases; unmatched junction bases: 6. The CDR3 totals 17 residues. In germline, CDR1 is SGHTA, CDR2 FQGNSA.

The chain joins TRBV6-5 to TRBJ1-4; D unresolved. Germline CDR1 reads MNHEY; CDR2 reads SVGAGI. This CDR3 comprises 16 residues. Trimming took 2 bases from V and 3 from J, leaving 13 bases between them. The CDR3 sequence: CASSYRRGSSNEKLFF. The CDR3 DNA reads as TGTGCCAGCAGTTACCGCCGGGGATCGTCTAATGAAAAACTGTTTTTT.

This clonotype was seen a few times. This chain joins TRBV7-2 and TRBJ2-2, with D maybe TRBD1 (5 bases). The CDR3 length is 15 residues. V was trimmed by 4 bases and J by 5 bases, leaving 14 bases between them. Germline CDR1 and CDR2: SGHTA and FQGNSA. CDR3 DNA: TGTGCCAGCAGCTCCCTCCAGGGTAAAACCGGGGAGCTGTTTTTT. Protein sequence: CASSSLQGKTGELFF.

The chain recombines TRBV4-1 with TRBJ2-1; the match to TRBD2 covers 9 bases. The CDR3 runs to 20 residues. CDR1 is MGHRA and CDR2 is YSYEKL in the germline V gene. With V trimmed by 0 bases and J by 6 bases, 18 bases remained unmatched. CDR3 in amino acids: CASSQERAKLSGRRTNEQFF. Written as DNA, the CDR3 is TGCGCCAGCAGCCAAGAAAGGGCGAAACTTAGCGGGAGAAGAACCAATGAGCAGTTCTTC.

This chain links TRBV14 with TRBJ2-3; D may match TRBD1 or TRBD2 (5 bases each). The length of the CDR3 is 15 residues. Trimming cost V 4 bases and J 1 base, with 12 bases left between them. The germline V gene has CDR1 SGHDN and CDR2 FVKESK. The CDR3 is CASSPLWDGTDTQYF. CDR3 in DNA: TGTGCCAGCAGCCCGTTATGGGACGGCACAGATACGCAGTATTTT.

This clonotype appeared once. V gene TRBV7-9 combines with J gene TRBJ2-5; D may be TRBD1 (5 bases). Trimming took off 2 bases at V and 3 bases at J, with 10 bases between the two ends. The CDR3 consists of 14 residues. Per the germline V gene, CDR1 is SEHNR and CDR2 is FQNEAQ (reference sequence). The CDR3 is CASSLRQLKETQYF. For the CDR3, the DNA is TGTGCCAGCAGCTTACGACAGTTAAAAGAGACCCAGTACTTC.

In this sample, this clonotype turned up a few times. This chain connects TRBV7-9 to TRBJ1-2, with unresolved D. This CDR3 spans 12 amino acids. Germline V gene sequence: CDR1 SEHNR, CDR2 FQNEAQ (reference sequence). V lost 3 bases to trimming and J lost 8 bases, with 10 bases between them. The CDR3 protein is CASSLVPVGYTF. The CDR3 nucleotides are TGTGCCAGCAGCTTGGTCCCTGTGGGCTACACCTTC.